This passage covers 7 T cell receptor beta chains from one sample sequenced in a study of CD8+ T cells in alopecia areata. It was cDNA, reverse transcribed from extracted RNA, that served as the sequencing template. Clones were sequenced by immunoSEQ multiplex PCR, and TCRdb holds only the in-frame ones, with some missing. The sample yields about 140,000 clones, 45% to 60% seen once. The input for sequencing was CD4+ T cells sorted from blood, taken at week 0. Receptors originate from a human donor with alopecia areata.

The J gene is TRBJ2-2, the V gene TRBV18; D is perhaps TRBD1 or TRBD2 (5 bases each). CDR3 size: 16 residues. The V and J ends lost 2 bases and 2 bases respectively, with 12 bases between them. Germline lookup yields CDR1 KGHSH and CDR2 LQKENI. The chain's CDR3 is CASSPLGPTNTGELFF. CDR3 DNA: TGTGCCAGCTCACCATTGGGACCAACCAACACCGGGGAGCTGTTTTTT.

As regards this clone: Other DNA sequences in this specimen translate into the identical CDR3. This sequence joins TRBV2 and TRBJ2-1; 10 bases match TRBD2. From germline, CDR1 is SNHLY and CDR2 FYNNEI. CDR3 length: 12 residues. V lost 6 bases and J lost 7; bases outside the gene matches: 0. The CDR3 loop is CASRLAGNEQFF. The DNA for the CDR3 is TGTGCCAGCAGACTAGCGGGAAATGAGCAGTTCTTC.

The chain has TRBV7-2 and TRBJ2-7; the match to TRBD2 covers 7 bases. From germline, CDR1 is SGHTA and CDR2 FQGNSA. V shed 5 bases, J shed 6 bases, and the junction held 19 bases outside the gene matches. The CDR3 is 17 amino acids. The CDR3 DNA is TGTGCCAGCAGCACATACCGGGACTACTCCCGGGTGGGCGAGCAGTACTTC. Protein product: CASSTYRDYSRVGEQYF. Variable domain in full (rest from reference TRBV7-2 and TRBJ2-7): GAGVSQSPSNKVTEKGKDVELRCDPISGHTALYWYRQSLGQGLEFLIYFQGNSAPDKSGLPSDRFSAERTGGSVSTLTIQRTQQEDSAVYLCASSTYRDYSRVGEQYFGPGTRLTVT.

The chain joins TRBV18 to TRBJ2-5; D call uncertain. Germline V gives CDR1 KGHSH, CDR2 LQKENI. This CDR3 spans 15 amino acids. Trimming shortened V by 4 bases and J by 2 bases, and 14 bases separated the two germline ends. CDR3 residues: CASSRMRGTQETQYF. In DNA, the CDR3 is TGTGCCAGCTCACGTATGCGCGGAACTCAAGAGACCCAGTACTTC.

There are a few counts of this clone. The rearrangement uses TRBV29-1 and TRBJ2-7; D gene uncertain. Trimming removed 4 bases from V and 0 bases from J, with 13 bases in between. Germline lookup yields CDR1 SQVTM and CDR2 ANQGSEA. The CDR3 loop spans 14 amino acids. CDR3: CSVGLYLSSYEQYF. The CDR3 bases are TGCAGCGTTGGGCTATACTTGAGCTCCTACGAGCAGTACTTC.

The rearrangement uses TRBV29-1 and TRBJ2-3, with a tentative D call TRBD2 (6 bases). Germline loops: CDR1 SQVTM, CDR2 ANQGSEA. V was shortened by 7 bases and J by 0 bases, with 17 bases between the two germline ends. The CDR3 is made up of 15 amino acids. The CDR3 reads CSGGVQDSSTDTQYF. The CDR3 DNA follows: TGCAGCGGGGGGGTTCAAGACAGTAGCACAGATACGCAGTATTTT.

The chain is built from TRBV29-1 and TRBJ1-1; D ambiguous. V lost 5 bases to trimming and J lost 3 bases, with 13 bases between them. This CDR3 is 13 amino acids long. Germline V gene data show CDR1 as SQVTM and CDR2 as ANQGSEA. CDR3: CSVSLGRDTEAFF. CDR3 DNA: TGCAGCGTTTCACTTGGGCGAGACACTGAAGCTTTCTTT.